This TCR beta chain was captured by sequencing in a study of quantifying T cell responses using KT2 cells. Study at large: TCR alpha and beta constant-region primers primed reverse transcription of RNA.

Unfractionated PBMC were spiked with known numbers of KT2 clone cells. Different KT2-to-PBMC ratios were created with a constant PBMC count. The length of the CDR3 is 14 residues. V was shortened by 1 base and J by 2 bases, with 10 bases between the two germline ends. Germline V lookup: CDR1 DFQATT, CDR2 SNEGSKA (reference sequence). Study-wide results and limits: KT2 sequences were detected down to about one KT2 cell per 100,000 PBMC. KT2 sequence counts showed saturation when very many KT2 cells were spiked in.

Remarks on this clonotype: What it binds is not known.

The cDNA 3' end received a ligated oligonucleotide with a UMI. First-round PCR used about 4 cycles and beta primers RC1.1 and RC1.2 covering TRBC1 and TRBC2. Using its own MiXCR run on the UMI-ligation and nested PCR reads, TCRdb lists one record per CDR3 protein. This sample has some 41,000 distinct CDR3 sequences, with over 15% found just once. Sequencing input: PBMCs spiked with cells of the T cell clone KT2. The chain couples TRBV20-1 to TRBJ2-3; D remains ambiguous. The TCR was taken from a human donor. The CDR3 loop reads CSARAEPPTDTQYF. The CDR3 DNA is TGCAGTGCTAGAGCCGAGCCCCCCACAGATACGCAGTATTTT.